The TCR beta chain described here comes from a study of Ad26.COV2.S vaccination and SARS-CoV-2 variants. Study results and caveats: Post-vaccination breadth of spike-specific CD8+ and CD4+ T cell responses was reportedly substantial. Total T cell responses were possibly underestimated by TCR breadth and depth analyses.

In the case of this clone: Its target is not known. The sample holds other DNA sequences that translate to the same CDR3.

Noted treatment: 15 to 20 received Ad26.COV2.S at low or high dose, single or two shots; 5 received placebo; per-sample allocation not given. Material that was analyzed had been drawn on day 63 after the first vaccine or placebo injection. This CDR3 comprises 14 residues. The germline V and J ends were trimmed by 2 bases and 0 bases, with 6 bases remaining between them. Per germline, CDR1 MNHEY and CDR2 SVGEGT. Clones were sequenced by immunoSEQ multiplex PCR, and TCRdb holds only the in-frame ones, with some missing. The sample holds some 240,000 clones; around 88% are singletons and the top ten take about 2.8%.

The sequences come from peripheral blood, collected in a trial of Ad26.COV2.S vaccine versus placebo. The receptor's source is a person aged 18-65 years who received the Ad26.COV2.S COVID-19 vaccine or a placebo. The V gene is TRBV6-2 or TRBV6-3, the J gene TRBJ2-3; TRBD1 might be the D (5 bases). The CDR3 nucleotides are TGTGCCAGCAGTTACACAGGAAGCACAGATACGCAGTATTTT. Amino acids: CASSYTGSTDTQYF.